The 25 T cell receptor beta chains below come from one sample, sequenced in a study of T cells in localized non-small cell lung cancer. Sequencing used immunoSEQ multiplex PCR; TCRdb keeps in-frame clones, though not all of them. The table has approximately 26,000 clones, roughly 80% seen once. Here the sequenced sample was peripheral blood, taken before any cancer treatment. The receptor set was obtained from a man aged 35 to 70 with stage III squamous cell lung carcinoma.

This clone appeared a single time. V usage is TRBV19 and J usage is TRBJ2-6; TRBD2 matches 14 bases. Germline V gene data show CDR1 as LNHDA and CDR2 as SQIVND (reference sequence). V shed 7 bases, J shed 0 bases, and the junction held 2 bases outside the gene matches. The CDR3 consists of 17 residues. The CDR3, as DNA: TGTGCCAGTACCGGGACTAGCGGGGGCTCTGGGGCCAACGTCCTGACTTTC. This codes for CASTGTSGGSGANVLTF.

The V and J genes are TRBV7-2 and TRBJ1-1; 8 nucleotides line up with TRBD1. J lost 8 bases, V lost 2 bases, and 7 bases had no gene match. Germline lookup yields CDR1 SGHTA and CDR2 FQGNSA. This CDR3 spans 14 amino acids. CDR3 amino acids: CASSLKGGDREAFF. The CDR3, as DNA: TGTGCCAGCAGCTTAAAGGGGGGGGACAGGGAAGCTTTCTTT.

This chain joins TRBV21-1 and TRBJ1-2. TRBV21-1 has pseudogene status. The length of the CDR3 is 16 residues. CDR3 in amino acids: CASSKRSPIGECGYTF. The CDR3, as DNA: TGTGCCAGCAGCAAACGATCCCCCATTGGGGAGTGTGGCTACACCTTC.

V gene TRBV29-1 combines with J gene TRBJ1-6; D gene uncertain. Between the trimmed V and J ends, which lost 4 bases and 9 bases, there was a span of 10 bases. The CDR3 loop spans 12 amino acids. Germline V gene data show CDR1 as SQVTM and CDR2 as ANQGSEA. The CDR3 loop reads CSVGDFGSPLHF. The CDR3 DNA sequence: TGCAGCGTTGGGGATTTCGGTTCACCCCTCCACTTT.

The chain carries TRBV2 and TRBJ1-2; D ambiguous. The CDR3 is made up of 15 amino acids. Germline V gene sequence: CDR1 SNHLY, CDR2 FYNNEI. Trimming left V 7 bases short and J 0 bases short, with 15 bases between. The CDR3 DNA reads as TGTGCCAGCAACATAGCCGGTCAAACTAACTATGGCTACACCTTC. The encoded protein is CASNIAGQTNYGYTF.

The chain carries TRBV10-3 and TRBJ1-3; D is unresolved. The CDR3 spans 14 residues. V lost 2 bases and J 0 bases, leaving 5 bases between the germline ends. In germline, CDR1 is ENHRY, CDR2 SYGVKD. Here the CDR3 reads CAISEASSGNTIYF. CDR3 coding DNA: TGTGCCATCAGTGAGGCCAGCTCTGGAAACACCATATATTTT.

This clone appeared a few times. This chain connects TRBV6-5 to TRBJ2-4, with D possibly being TRBD1 (6 bases). Germline V gives CDR1 MNHEY, CDR2 SVGAGI. Trimming stripped 2 bases from V and 3 bases from J, with 11 bases between. The CDR3 is 15 amino acids. In DNA form, the CDR3 reads TGTGCCAGCAGTTACCGGCAGGGGTACAAAAACATTCAGTACTTC. This codes for CASSYRQGYKNIQYF.

This clone appeared a few times. Here the CDR3 reads CASSAGQKVNQPQHF. The CDR3 DNA follows: TGTGCCAGCAGCGCGGGCCAGAAGGTCAATCAGCCCCAGCATTTT. The chain carries TRBV5-8 and TRBJ1-5; the D is unclear. The CDR3 consists of 15 residues. Germline V CDR1 and CDR2: SGHTS, YDEGEE. Trimming stripped 4 bases from V and 3 bases from J, with 14 bases between.

V is TRBV7-6 and J is TRBJ2-4; no definite D call. This CDR3 has 16 residues. Per the germline V gene, CDR1 is SGHVS and CDR2 is FNYEAQ. Trimming took off 1 base at V and 3 bases at J, with 13 bases between the two ends. The CDR3 loop is CASSLGVGPGKNIQYF. CDR3 nucleotide sequence: TGTGCCAGCAGCTTAGGAGTGGGCCCGGGCAAAAACATTCAGTACTTC.

This chain links TRBV25-1 with TRBJ1-2; D is unresolved. Germline V gene sequence: CDR1 MGHDK, CDR2 SYGVNS. The CDR3 extends over 13 amino acids. V lost 8 bases to trimming and J lost 3 bases, with 13 bases between them. The CDR3 region is CASEGGTDYGYTF. In DNA form, the CDR3 reads TGTGCCAGCGAAGGTGGTACAGACTATGGCTACACCTTC.

The chain joins TRBV6-1 to TRBJ2-7; D unresolved. In germline, CDR1 is MNHNS, CDR2 SASEGT. The V gene lost 6 bases and the J gene lost 0 bases, with 6 bases spanning the gap. The CDR3 covers 12 residues. The CDR3 coding sequence is TGTGCCAGCAGGGAAAGCTCCTACGAGCAGTACGTC. It is translated as CASRESSYEQYV.

The chain joins TRBV7-9 to TRBJ1-2, with D perhaps matching TRBD1 (5 bases). The CDR3 contains 16 residues. Germline loops: CDR1 SEHNR, CDR2 FQNEAQ (reference sequence). Deletions cut 5 bases from V and 4 bases from J, with 20 bases between. The CDR3 region has the DNA TGTGCCAGCAGCCCCATTCAGGCAGGGACGCTCTATGGCTACACCTTC. It codes for CASSPIQAGTLYGYTF.

The sample holds one count of this clone. V is TRBV7-8 and J is TRBJ1-2, with D perhaps matching TRBD1 (5 bases). V lost 2 bases and J lost 4, with 5 bases in between. The CDR3 is 12 amino acids. The germline gives CDR1 SGHVS, CDR2 FQNEAQ. The DNA for the CDR3 is TGTGCCAGCAGCTTACAGGGCTATGGCTACACCTTC. Encoded protein: CASSLQGYGYTF.

The chain uses TRBV7-9 and TRBJ1-5; D unclear. The V end lost 2 bases, the J end lost 6 bases, and 5 bases lay between the germline ends. The CDR3 is made up of 12 amino acids. Germline V gives CDR1 SEHNR, CDR2 FQNEAQ (reference sequence). Here the CDR3 DNA reads TGTGCCAGCAGCTTATATGCTCAGCCCCAGCATTTT. Protein product: CASSLYAQPQHF.

This clone came up once. The chain uses TRBV6-5 and TRBJ1-5, with D possibly matching TRBD1 (6 bases). Trimming pared 0 bases from V and 5 bases from J, leaving 8 bases between. Germline V gene lookup returns CDR1 MNHEY and CDR2 SVGAGI. This CDR3 spans 14 amino acids. The CDR3 DNA follows: TGTGCCAGCAGTTACTCGGCAGGGGATCAGCCCCAGCATTTT. As protein: CASSYSAGDQPQHF.

The chain has TRBV7-2 and TRBJ1-6; unclear D gene. Trimming pared 2 bases from V and 9 bases from J, leaving 8 bases between. CDR1 and CDR2 (germline): SGHTA, FQGNSA. The CDR3 totals 13 residues. CDR3 amino acids: CASSLTPTSPLHF. Here the CDR3 DNA reads TGTGCCAGCAGCTTAACCCCTACTTCACCCCTCCACTTT.

The chain couples TRBV30 to TRBJ2-2; possibly TRBD1 for D (6 bases). CDR1 and CDR2 (germline): GTSNPN, SVGIG (reference sequence). Trimming cost V 5 bases and J 2 bases, with 12 bases left between them. This CDR3 is built from 14 residues. The CDR3 loop is CAWGLDRNTGELFF. DNA of the CDR3: TGTGCCTGGGGTCTGGACAGAAACACCGGGGAGCTGTTTTTT.

The CDR3 DNA is TGTGCCAGCAGCCAGAACAGGGGGGCTAATGAAAAACTGTTTTTT. This sequence encodes CASSQNRGANEKLFF. This rearrangement joins TRBV4-2 to TRBJ1-4, with 8 bases identical to TRBD1. Germline values: CDR1 LGHNA, CDR2 YNFKEQ. This CDR3 comprises 15 residues. Trimming took 3 bases from V and 3 from J; bases not matched to a gene: 3.

The chain carries TRBV11-2 and TRBJ2-1, with D perhaps TRBD2 (6 bases). The CDR3 runs to 16 residues. Germline assignment: CDR1 SGHAT and CDR2 FQNNGV. V gave up 1 base and J gave up 10 bases, with 20 bases separating them. The CDR3 protein is CASSLAAGLSPREQFF. DNA for the CDR3: TGTGCCAGCAGCTTAGCCGCGGGACTGTCCCCCCGAGAGCAGTTCTTC. The entire variable domain, with the rest obtained from reference TRBV11-2 and TRBJ2-1, is as follows: EAGVAQSPRYKIIEKRQSVAFWCNPISGHATLYWYQQILGQGPKLLIQFQNNGVVDDSQLPKDRFSAERLKGVDSTLKIQPAKLEDSAVYLCASSLAAGLSPREQFFGPGTRLTVL.

J is TRBJ1-3 and V is TRBV9, with D perhaps TRBD1 (5 bases). Germline V CDR1 and CDR2: SGDLS, YYNGEE. The germline V and J ends were trimmed by 0 bases and 2 bases, with 9 bases remaining between them. There are 15 residues in the CDR3. CDR3 region: CASSVEDKAGNTIYF. In DNA, the CDR3 is TGTGCCAGCAGCGTAGAGGACAAAGCTGGAAACACCATATATTTT.

V and J are TRBV7-6 and TRBJ2-5; 14 bases agree with TRBD2. The V gene end was trimmed by 4 bases and the J gene end by 1 base; junction bases not matched to a gene: 5. Germline lookup yields CDR1 SGHVS and CDR2 FNYEAQ. This CDR3 is built from 17 residues. DNA for the CDR3: TGTGCCAGCAGCTCCCGAGGACTAGCGGGGGGCCAAGAGACCCAGTACTTC. As protein: CASSSRGLAGGQETQYF.

The table lists this clone with a few counts. The V call is TRBV9, the J call TRBJ2-2, with TRBD2 matching over 13 bases. The V segment lost 3 bases and the J segment 3 bases; nucleotides outside the gene matches: 5. The CDR3 loop spans 17 amino acids. Germline V CDR1 and CDR2: SGDLS, YYNGEE. The CDR3 DNA reads TGTGCCAGCAGCGACACTAGCGGGAGGGCCTACACCGGGGAGCTGTTTTTT. It specifies CASSDTSGRAYTGELFF. Supplemented by reference TRBV9 and TRBJ2-2, the full variable domain reads DSGVTQTPKHLITATGQRVTLRCSPRSGDLSVYWYQQSLDQGLQFLIQYYNGEERAKGNILERFSAQQFPDLHSELNLSSLELGDSALYFCASSDTSGRAYTGELFFGEGSRLTVL.

The chain couples TRBV6-1 to TRBJ2-7, with a tentative D call TRBD2 (7 bases). V lost 2 bases to trimming and J lost 2 bases, with 13 bases between them. CDR3 length equals 15 residues. Germline CDR1 is MNHNS and CDR2 is SASEGT. The CDR3 loop reads CASSESAGAPYEQYF. CDR3 DNA sequence: TGTGCCAGCAGTGAATCGGCGGGGGCCCCCTACGAGCAGTACTTC.

V and J are TRBV14 and TRBJ1-1; D uncertain. Trimming left V 0 bases short and J 0 bases short, with 8 bases between. The CDR3 totals 15 residues. CDR1 is SGHDN and CDR2 is FVKESK in the germline V gene. For the CDR3, the DNA is TGTGCCAGCAGCCAAGAGGTCCACCTGAACACTGAAGCTTTCTTT. This codes for CASSQEVHLNTEAFF.

The chain combines TRBV7-8 with TRBJ1-5; D gene uncertain. The CDR3 is made up of 16 amino acids. The germline V gene has CDR1 SGHVS and CDR2 FQNEAQ. V was shortened by 2 bases and J by 3 bases, with 14 bases between the two germline ends. This chain's CDR3 is CASSLYEGQVNQPQHF. In DNA form, the CDR3 reads TGTGCCAGCAGCTTATATGAGGGTCAGGTCAATCAGCCCCAGCATTTT.